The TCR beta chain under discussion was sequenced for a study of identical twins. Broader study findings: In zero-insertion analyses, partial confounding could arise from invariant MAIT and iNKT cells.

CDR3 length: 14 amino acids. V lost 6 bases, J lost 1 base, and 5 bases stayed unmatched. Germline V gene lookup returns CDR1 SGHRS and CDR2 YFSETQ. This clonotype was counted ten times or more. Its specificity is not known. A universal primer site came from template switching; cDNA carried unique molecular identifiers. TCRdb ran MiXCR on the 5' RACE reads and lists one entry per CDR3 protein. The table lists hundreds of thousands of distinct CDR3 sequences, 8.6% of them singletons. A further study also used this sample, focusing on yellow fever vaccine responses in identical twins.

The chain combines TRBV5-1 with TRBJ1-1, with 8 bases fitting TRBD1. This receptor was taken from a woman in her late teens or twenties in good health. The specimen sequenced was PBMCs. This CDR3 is CASTQGTGNTEAFF. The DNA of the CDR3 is TGCGCCAGCACCCAGGGGACAGGGAACACTGAAGCTTTCTTT.